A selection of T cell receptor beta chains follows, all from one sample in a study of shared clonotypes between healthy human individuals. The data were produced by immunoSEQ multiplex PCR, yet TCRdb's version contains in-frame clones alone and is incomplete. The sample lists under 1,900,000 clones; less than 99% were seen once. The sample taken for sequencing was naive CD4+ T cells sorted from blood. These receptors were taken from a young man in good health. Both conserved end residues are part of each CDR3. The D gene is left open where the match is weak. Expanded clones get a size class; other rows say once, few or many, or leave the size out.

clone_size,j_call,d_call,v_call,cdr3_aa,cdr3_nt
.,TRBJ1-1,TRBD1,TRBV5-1,CASSLAGTGVVSTEAFF,TGCGCCAGCAGCTTAGCCGGGACAGGGGTCGTGAGCACTGAAGCTTTCTTT
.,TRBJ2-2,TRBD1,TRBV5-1,CASSLGQGGTGELFF,TGCGCCAGCAGCCTGGGACAGGGCGGCACCGGGGAGCTGTTTTTT
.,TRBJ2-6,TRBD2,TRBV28,CASSPPLAGVGNGANVLTF,TGTGCCAGCAGCCCACCCCTAGCGGGAGTTGGTAATGGGGCCAACGTCCTGACTTTC
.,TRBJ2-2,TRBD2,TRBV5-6,CASSYWYQRESPGELFF,TGTGCCAGCAGTTATTGGTACCAGCGGGAGTCTCCCGGGGAGCTGTTTTTT
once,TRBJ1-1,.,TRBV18,CASSKGQGQLNTEAFF,TGTGCCAGCTCAAAAGGTCAGGGTCAGCTGAACACTGAAGCTTTCTTT
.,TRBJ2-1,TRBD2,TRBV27,CASRPQAGSSFF,TGTGCCAGCAGGCCACAAGCGGGGAGTAGTTTCTTC
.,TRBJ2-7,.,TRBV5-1,CASSLAQSPSGEAYEQYF,TGCGCCAGCAGCTTGGCCCAATCTCCCTCAGGGGAGGCCTACGAGCAGTACTTC
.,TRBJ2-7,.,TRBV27,CASHPRGLVGEQYF,TGTGCCAGCCACCCCCGGGGGCTAGTGGGGGAGCAGTACTTC
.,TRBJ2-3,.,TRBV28,CASSLGQGTDTQYF,TGTGCCAGCAGTTTGGGTCAGGGCACAGATACGCAGTATTTT
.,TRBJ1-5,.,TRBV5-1,CASSLEGTSNQPQHF,TGCGCCAGCAGCTTGGAAGGGACCAGCAATCAGCCCCAGCATTTT
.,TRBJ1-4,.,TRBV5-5,CASSLRGFIANEKLFF,TGTGCCAGCAGCTTAAGGGGATTCATAGCTAATGAAAAACTGTTTTTT
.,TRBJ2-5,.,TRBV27,CASSLAGAETQYF,TGTGCCAGCAGTTTGGCAGGGGCGGAGACCCAGTACTTC
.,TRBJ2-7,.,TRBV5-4,CASSRPTGKNPYEQYF,TGTGCCAGCAGCCGGCCAACCGGGAAAAACCCCTACGAGCAGTACTTC
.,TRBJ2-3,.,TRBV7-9,CAGRDTDTQYF,TGTGCCGGGCGGGACACAGATACGCAGTATTTT
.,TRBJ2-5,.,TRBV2,CASKERVPQYF,TGTGCCAGCAAAGAGCGGGTTCCCCAGTACTTC
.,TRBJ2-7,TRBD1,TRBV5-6,CASSLKRTGFVHEQYF,TGTGCCAGCAGCCTCAAACGGACAGGGTTCGTACACGAGCAGTACTTC
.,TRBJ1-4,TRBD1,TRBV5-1,CASRPTGVLNEKLFF,TGCGCCAGCAGGCCAACAGGGGTTTTAAATGAAAAACTGTTTTTT
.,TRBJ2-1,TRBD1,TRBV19,CASSRDRGSYNEQFF,TGTGCCAGTAGCAGGGACAGGGGCTCCTACAATGAGCAGTTCTTC
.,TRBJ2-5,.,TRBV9,CASSVGSRGGTQYF,TGTGCCAGCAGCGTAGGGAGTAGGGGTGGGACCCAGTACTTC
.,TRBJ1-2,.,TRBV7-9,CASSSPIHGQLNYGYTF,TGTGCCAGCAGCTCACCCATCCATGGACAGCTAAACTATGGCTACACCTTC
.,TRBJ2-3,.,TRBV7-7,CASSLTGEGTQYF,TGTGCCAGCAGCTTAACTGGCGAAGGTACGCAGTATTTT
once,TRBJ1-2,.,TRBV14,CASSQDGRTSSTPRFGYTF,TGTGCCAGCAGCCAAGACGGGCGGACTTCAAGTACCCCTCGGTTTGGCTACACCTTC
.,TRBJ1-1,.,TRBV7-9,CATRNTEAFF,TGTGCCACCAGGAACACTGAAGCTTTCTTT
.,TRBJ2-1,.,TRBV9,CARKVSGDYNEQFF,TGTGCCCGCAAGGTAAGCGGAGACTACAATGAGCAGTTCTTC
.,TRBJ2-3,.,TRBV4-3,CASSQVPSDTQYF,TGCGCCAGCAGCCAAGTCCCCTCAGATACGCAGTATTTT
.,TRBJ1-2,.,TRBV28,CASLGQNYLVRYTF,TGTGCCAGCCTGGGCCAGAACTATCTGGTTCGCTACACCTTC
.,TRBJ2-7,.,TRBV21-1,CASSKESGGQNIYEQYF,TGTGCCAGCAGCAAAGAATCCGGTGGGCAGAACATCTACGAGCAGTACTTC
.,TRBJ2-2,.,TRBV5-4,CASSLLVAGQNTGELFF,TGTGCCAGCAGCTTGTTGGTCGCCGGGCAGAACACCGGGGAGCTGTTTTTT
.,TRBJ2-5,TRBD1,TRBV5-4,CASSTRPTGVVETQYF,TGTGCCAGCAGTACCCGACCGACAGGGGTGGTGGAGACCCAGTACTTC